The 10 T cell receptor beta chains below all came from one sample that was sequenced in a study of beta chain features in type 1 diabetes. Notes on the study in general: There was a moderate but significant shortening of TCRB CDR3s in all four CD4+ subsets of Type 1 diabetes patients.

Their target antigens are unknown. The whole isolated RNA underwent reverse transcription, so sequencing captured expressed TCRB transcripts. Measured with immunoSEQ multiplex PCR; TCRdb has only the in-frame clones, and not every one. This sample has about 640,000 clones, with approximately 13% found just once. Sequenced material: naive CD4+ T cells from blood. These receptors were collected from a young man with type 1 diabetes.

The chain has TRBV2 and TRBJ1-5, with a weak D call TRBD1 (6 bases). There are 14 residues in the CDR3. Germline V gene data show CDR1 as SNHLY and CDR2 as FYNNEI. V was pared by 8 bases and J by 1 base, with 12 bases between. CDR3: CASDPQGSNQPQHF. The CDR3 DNA reads TGTGCCAGCGATCCACAGGGAAGCAATCAGCCCCAGCATTTT.

This chain connects TRBV9 to TRBJ2-3; possible D gene TRBD2, 6 bases. The V gene lost 3 bases and the J gene lost 7 bases, with 15 bases spanning the gap. The germline CDR1 and CDR2 sequences are SGDLS and YYNGEE. The CDR3 has 14 residues. For the CDR3, the DNA is TGTGCCAGCAGCGCCCTCCCACTAGCTAATACGCAGTATTTT. Its translation is CASSALPLANTQYF.

This clone was recorded at least ten times. Other DNA sequences in the sample encode the same CDR3. This chain joins TRBV10-3 and TRBJ2-7, with TRBD1 as a possible D gene (6 bases). Between the trimmed V and J ends, which lost 3 bases and 3 bases, there was a span of 6 bases. This CDR3 is built from 12 residues. The germline CDR1 and CDR2 sequences are ENHRY and SYGVKD. CDR3 residues: CAISEQGYEQYF. The CDR3 DNA follows: TGTGCCATCAGTGAACAGGGCTACGAGCAGTACTTC.

This clone has just a few counts. The chain's CDR3 is CASSSGQDRSYNSPLHF. The DNA of the CDR3 is TGTGCCAGCAGCTCTGGACAGGATCGCTCCTATAATTCACCCCTCCACTTT. The chain links TRBV5-4 to TRBJ1-6; 7 bases line up with TRBD1. V was pared by 3 bases and J by 0 bases, with 6 bases of the junction left unmatched. The CDR3 totals 17 residues. Germline CDR1 reads SGHNT; CDR2 reads YYREEE (reference sequence).

Only a few counts were recorded for this clone. This chain links TRBV4-3 with TRBJ2-7; TRBD1 matches 7 bases. Germline CDR1 and CDR2: LGHNA and YSLEER. The length of the CDR3 is 15 residues. Trimming at V came to 4 bases and at J to 4 bases, leaving 10 bases not matched to a gene. CDR3 in amino acids: CASSRTRDSLYEQYF. Here the CDR3 DNA reads TGCGCCAGCAGCCGCACCCGGGACAGTCTATACGAGCAGTACTTC.

The chain uses TRBV7-6 and TRBJ2-3, with 8 bases lining up with TRBD2. The CDR3 is 16 amino acids. Germline trimming cut 1 base from V and 5 bases from J; bases unmatched to any gene: 8. In germline, CDR1 is SGHVS, CDR2 FNYEAQ. Here the CDR3 reads CASSLVAGGAIDTQYF. For the CDR3, the DNA is TGTGCCAGCAGCTTAGTAGCCGGGGGGGCCATAGATACGCAGTATTTT. Full variable domain (outside the CDR3, taken from reference TRBV7-6 and TRBJ2-3): GAGVSQSPRYKVTKRGQDVALRCDPISGHVSLYWYRQALGQGPEFLTYFNYEAQQDKSGLPNDRFSAERPEGSISTLTIQRTEQRDSAMYRCASSLVAGGAIDTQYFGPGTRLTVL.

A few counts support this clone. The chain uses TRBV27 and TRBJ2-5, with 8 bases identical to TRBD1. The CDR3 length is 15 residues. V lost 5 bases to trimming and J lost 5 bases; unmatched junction nucleotides: 10. The germline gives CDR1 MNHEY, CDR2 SMNVEV (reference sequence). Here the CDR3 reads CASSIPPGGKETQYF. Here the CDR3 DNA reads TGTGCCAGCAGTATCCCCCCAGGGGGCAAGGAGACCCAGTACTTC.

This clone has more than one count but fewer than ten. V usage is TRBV13 and J usage is TRBJ2-7; D is ambiguous. CDR1 PRHDT and CDR2 FYEKMQ come from the germline V gene (reference sequence). The CDR3 is made up of 14 amino acids. The V end was cut by 2 bases, the J end by 4 bases, with 12 bases between. CDR3 amino acids: CASSLPPGKYEQYF. The CDR3 DNA reads TGTGCCAGCAGCTTACCGCCAGGCAAATACGAGCAGTACTTC.

This clone was seen only a few times. The genes are TRBV4-3 and TRBJ1-5, with 7 bases aligning to TRBD1. V shed 0 bases, J shed 5 bases, and the junction held 7 bases outside the gene matches. This CDR3 is built from 16 residues. Germline loops: CDR1 LGHNA, CDR2 YSLEER. CDR3 loop: CASSQDRDRVDQPQHF. In DNA, the CDR3 is TGCGCCAGCAGCCAAGATCGCGACAGGGTTGATCAGCCCCAGCATTTT.

This clone came up a few times. The J gene is TRBJ2-5, the V gene TRBV18; TRBD1 might be the D (5 bases). CDR3 length: 17 amino acids. Trimming stripped 6 bases from V and 1 base from J, with 21 bases between. CDR1 is KGHSH, CDR2 LQKENI, per germline. CDR3: CASSPVSGHQSQETQYF. The CDR3 DNA is TGTGCCAGCTCCCCCGTCTCCGGACACCAAAGCCAAGAGACCCAGTACTTC. Combining the CDR3 with reference TRBV18 and TRBJ2-5 gives the whole variable domain NAGVMQNPRHLVRRRGQEARLRCSPMKGHSHVYWYRQLPEEGLKFMVYLQKENIIDESGMPKERFSAEFPKEGPSILRIQQVVRGDSAAYFCASSPVSGHQSQETQYFGPGTRLLVL.